This T cell receptor (beta chain) was documented in a study of T-cell memory formation after mild COVID-19. TCR alpha and TCR beta cDNA libraries carrying sample barcodes and UMIs came from 5'RACE with constant-segment primers. TCRdb redid the calling of the 5' RACE reads with MiXCR, one entry per CDR3 protein. The table records hundreds of thousands of distinct CDR3 sequences, around 20% of them present only once. In germline, CDR1 is MGHDK, CDR2 SYGVNS. Trimming pared 1 base from V and 4 bases from J, leaving 11 bases between. The CDR3 spans 15 residues. The sequencing sample was made of PBMCs or a T cell subset sorted from them (not recorded which). This chain connects TRBV25-1 to TRBJ1-3; D perhaps matches TRBD1 (6 bases). The sequence was obtained from a man between 18 and 29 years old who had mild COVID-19 (a few samples of this study predate the infection). Cell type and time point are not known. The CDR3 nucleotides are TGTGCCAGCAGTGAATTGGGGGCGCGAGGAAACACCATATATTTT. This sequence encodes CASSELGARGNTIYF.